The 32 T cell receptor beta chains reported below all come from one sample, sequenced in a study of T cells in Graves' hyperthyroidism and ophthalmopathy. The investigators amplified TCR beta CDR3 regions from RNA transcripts. During a first-round RT-PCR of the TCR CDR3, the HTBI primer set was used. TCRdb re-derived calls from the multiplex PCR reads in MiXCR, one entry per CDR3 protein. In the table there are approximately 200,000 distinct CDR3 sequences, about 18% of which are singletons. Sequenced input: blood. These receptors came from a man aged 35 to 55 with Graves' hyperthyroidism.

This clonotype was seen ten or more times. This chain connects TRBV20-1 to TRBJ1-5; D perhaps matches TRBD1 (6 bases). Germline V lookup: CDR1 DFQATT, CDR2 SNEGSKA (reference sequence). V lost 6 bases, J lost 5 bases, and 17 bases lay in between. The CDR3 contains 14 residues. CDR3 nucleotides: TGCAGTGCGGGGGGGCCCCCTCGAGATCAGCCCCAGCATTTT. Protein: CSAGGPPRDQPQHF.

This clonotype appeared many times. Here the CDR3 reads CASRRTGNGGETQYF. For the CDR3, the DNA is TGTGCCAGCAGGAGGACAGGGAACGGGGGAGAGACCCAGTACTTC. The chain joins TRBV27 to TRBJ2-5; 8 nucleotides agree with TRBD1. This CDR3 has 15 residues. The V gene end was trimmed by 6 bases and the J gene end by 4 bases; junction bases not matched to a gene: 10. Germline V lookup: CDR1 MNHEY, CDR2 SMNVEV (reference sequence).

The chain employs TRBV20-1 and TRBJ2-5; tentatively, D is TRBD2 (5 bases). From germline, CDR1 is DFQATT and CDR2 SNEGSKA (reference sequence). The length of the CDR3 is 12 residues. Trimming cost V 2 bases and J 4 bases, with 8 bases left between them. The CDR3 protein is CSARTSGETQYF. In nucleotides, the CDR3 is TGCAGTGCTAGAACTAGTGGAGAGACCCAGTACTTC.

Remarks on this clonotype: This may arise from a read error, as a much more abundant clone is one base away. The genes are TRBV9 and TRBJ2-1, with 7 nucleotides matching TRBD1. V lost 3 bases to trimming and J lost 8 bases; unmatched junction nucleotides: 11. Germline lookup yields CDR1 SGDLS and CDR2 YYNGEE. The CDR3 covers 15 residues. The DNA for the CDR3 is TGTGCCAGCAGCGCCGAACAGGGGACGTCCCATGAGCAGTTCTTC. This sequence encodes CASSAEQGTSHEQFF.

This clonotype was counted ten times or more. The chain combines TRBV29-1 with TRBJ2-1; TRBD2 might be the D (6 bases). Trimming cost V 4 bases and J 8 bases, with 18 bases left between them. Germline V lookup: CDR1 SQVTM, CDR2 ANQGSEA. CDR3 length equals 14 residues. In nucleotides, the CDR3 is TGCAGCGTTGTATCTACTAGCATTTCCGATGAGCAGTTCTTC. As protein: CSVVSTSISDEQFF.

The rearrangement uses TRBV20-1 and TRBJ1-4; no definite D call. Deletions cut 6 bases from V and 2 bases from J, with 13 bases between. The V gene's germline CDR1 is DFQATT and CDR2 SNEGSKA (reference sequence). The CDR3 has 14 amino acids. Written as DNA, the CDR3 is TGCAGTGCGCGCCCGTTATCGACTAATGAAAAACTGTTTTTT. As protein: CSARPLSTNEKLFF.

This clonotype was seen ten or more times. This chain's CDR3 is CASSPGFNNEQYF. The CDR3, as DNA: TGTGCCAGCAGCCCAGGGTTTAATAACGAGCAGTACTTC. The rearrangement links TRBV28 to TRBJ2-7; TRBD1 is a possible D gene (5 bases). CDR3 length: 13 amino acids. V was pared by 6 bases and J by 5 bases, with 14 bases between. Germline V lookup: CDR1 MDHEN, CDR2 SYDVKM.

This clonotype appeared many times. This sequence joins TRBV19 and TRBJ2-1; no reliable D call. The CDR3 consists of 11 residues. The germline gives CDR1 LNHDA, CDR2 SQIVND (reference sequence). The V and J ends lost 4 bases and 7 bases respectively, with 5 bases between them. The CDR3 coding sequence is TGTGCCAGTAGTAACAAGAATGAGCAGTTCTTC. It translates to CASSNKNEQFF.

This clonotype was counted ten times or more. The rearrangement joins TRBV27 to TRBJ1-2; D perhaps matches TRBD1 (5 bases). The germline CDR1 and CDR2 sequences are MNHEY and SMNVEV (reference sequence). This CDR3 spans 17 amino acids. The ends were cut back, 5 bases at V and 2 bases at J, with 21 bases in the middle. The CDR3: CASSTRGGFKDNYGYTF. CDR3 DNA sequence: TGTGCCAGCAGTACCCGGGGGGGATTTAAAGACAACTATGGCTACACCTTC.

The table lists this clonotype with many counts. The CDR3 nucleotides are TGCAGTGCTATGGGAGCGGGGGGGCTTGGCGAGCAGTACTTC. This encodes CSAMGAGGLGEQYF. V and J are TRBV20-1 and TRBJ2-7; 10 bases line up with TRBD2. The J segment lost 6 bases and the V segment lost 4 bases, leaving 9 bases of the junction unmatched. The germline V gene has CDR1 DFQATT and CDR2 SNEGSKA (reference sequence). This CDR3 spans 14 amino acids.

The V gene is TRBV20-1, the J gene TRBJ1-2; TRBD1 matches at 8 bases. CDR1 is DFQATT, CDR2 SNEGSKA, per germline (reference sequence). V was clipped by 6 bases and J by 6 bases; unmatched bases: 15. There are 15 residues in the CDR3. This CDR3 reads CSAPPRTGYVDGYTF. CDR3 DNA sequence: TGCAGTGCCCCCCCCCGGACAGGGTACGTAGATGGCTACACCTTC.

In its sample, this clonotype was seen a few times. V usage is TRBV9 and J usage is TRBJ1-2, with 7 bases fitting TRBD1. The CDR3 has 13 residues. V dropped 5 bases and J dropped 8; count of bases not matched to a gene: 9. Germline V lookup: CDR1 SGDLS, CDR2 YYNGEE. The CDR3 DNA follows: TGTGCCAGCAGACCCTCTGGACAGGTGGGCTACACCTTC. Its translation: CASRPSGQVGYTF.

There are many counts of this clonotype. V usage is TRBV12-3 or TRBV12-4 and J usage is TRBJ1-4; D gene unclear. The ends were cut back, 0 bases at V and 8 bases at J, with 13 bases in the middle. The CDR3 consists of 15 residues. The CDR3 DNA follows: TGTGCCAGCAGTTTAGCAATGGGAAATAGGGAAAAACTGTTTTTT. Translated, it gives CASSLAMGNREKLFF.

Details on this clonotype: The limits of the CDR3 on the DNA are not certain, so only TCRdb's listed CDR3 is given. The gene calls are TRBV6-5 and TRBJ1-1; the table names TRBD1, a call not compared with the DNA. Germline CDR1 MNHEY, CDR2 SVGAGI. Counting both end residues, the CDR3 totals 13 amino acids. CDR3 residues: CASILGAGTEAFF.

The chain uses TRBV6-2 or TRBV6-3 and TRBJ1-1; D is ambiguous. The CDR3 is 13 residues long. V dropped 2 bases and J dropped 1 base, with 5 bases sitting between them. The germline V gene encodes CDR1 MNHEY and CDR2 SVGEGT. The CDR3 sequence: CASSYIENTEAFF. The CDR3 DNA is TGTGCCAGCAGTTACATCGAGAACACTGAAGCTTTCTTT.

This clonotype occurred a few times. The chain is built from TRBV24-1 and TRBJ2-1; 7 bases agree with TRBD1. V shed 3 bases and J 4 bases; nucleotides not matched to a gene: 5. The CDR3 contains 15 residues. Germline CDR1 is KGHDR and CDR2 is SFDVKD. The CDR3: CATSDTRQGYNEQFF. In DNA form, the CDR3 reads TGTGCCACCAGTGATACGAGACAGGGATACAATGAGCAGTTCTTC.

The sample holds many counts of this clonotype. This chain uses TRBV5-8 with TRBJ2-5, with a weak D call TRBD2 (6 bases). This CDR3 region has 13 residues. Trimming removed 4 bases from V and 2 bases from J, with 9 bases in between. Germline V gives CDR1 SGHTS, CDR2 YDEGEE. The CDR3 DNA follows: TGTGCCAGCAGCCGGGACTGGCAAGAGACCCAGTACTTC. This translates into CASSRDWQETQYF.

This clonotype was detected ten times or more. The V call is TRBV7-8, the J call TRBJ2-3; 7 bases align to TRBD2. J gave up 2 bases and V 4 bases, and 6 bases lay outside the gene matches. This CDR3 has 15 amino acids. CDR1 SGHVS and CDR2 FQNEAQ come from the germline V gene. The CDR3 here is CASSSLSGVTDTQYF. For the CDR3, the DNA is TGTGCCAGCAGCTCCCTGAGCGGGGTCACAGATACGCAGTATTTT.

This clonotype was seen at least ten times. V and J are TRBV20-1 and TRBJ2-7, with unresolved D. V lost 6 bases, J lost 2 bases, and 8 bases lay in between. The CDR3 is 11 residues long. The germline CDR1 and CDR2 sequences are DFQATT and SNEGSKA (reference sequence). The CDR3: CSAEDAYEQYF. For the CDR3, the DNA is TGCAGTGCCGAGGATGCCTACGAGCAGTACTTC.

The chain recombines TRBV10-1 with TRBJ2-2; 10 bases match TRBD1. Germline V gene lookup returns CDR1 WNHNN and CDR2 SYGVQD (reference sequence). The V gene end was trimmed by 6 bases and the J gene end by 6 bases; junction bases not matched to a gene: 4. The CDR3 spans 14 residues. CDR3 DNA sequence: TGCGCCAGCAGGTCCGGGACAGGGGCCGGGGAGCTGTTTTTT. This gives the protein CASRSGTGAGELFF.

The V gene is TRBV6-9, the J gene TRBJ2-5, with 10 bases that match TRBD2. V trimming: 4 bases; J trimming: 4 bases; junction bases outside the gene matches: 6. CDR1 is MNHGY and CDR2 is SVAAGI in the germline V gene. This CDR3 contains 15 residues. The CDR3 here is CASSSKRGGSETQYF. CDR3 in DNA: TGTGCCAGCAGTTCTAAGCGGGGGGGCTCAGAGACCCAGTACTTC.

This clonotype appeared many times. This chain links TRBV28 with TRBJ2-5, with 10 bases that match TRBD2. Germline lookup yields CDR1 MDHEN and CDR2 SYDVKM. The CDR3 covers 19 residues. V shed 8 bases and J 0 bases; nucleotides not matched to a gene: 18. CDR3 nucleotides: TGTGCCAGCTATACTCCGAGGGTAGCGGGAGGCCCGTACCAAGAGACCCAGTACTTC. Translated, it gives CASYTPRVAGGPYQETQYF.

This clonotype was detected ten times or more. The V and J genes are TRBV6-2 or TRBV6-3 and TRBJ2-5; the match to TRBD1 covers 8 bases. The J segment lost 2 bases and the V segment lost 0 bases, leaving 5 bases of the junction unmatched. CDR1 MNHEY and CDR2 SVGEGT come from the germline V gene. The CDR3 has 16 amino acids. CDR3 DNA sequence: TGTGCCAGCAGTTACTCGAGACAGGGGAGTCAAGAGACCCAGTACTTC. Amino acid sequence: CASSYSRQGSQETQYF.

This clonotype was recorded at least ten times. V is TRBV2 and J is TRBJ2-2; D gene unclear. This CDR3 has 13 amino acids. Trimming removed 8 bases at V and 1 base at J, with 8 bases between. Looked up from germline, CDR1 is SNHLY and CDR2 is FYNNEI. CDR3 nucleotides: TGTGCCAGCGTAAAGGGGAACACCGGGGAGCTGTTTTTT. It translates to CASVKGNTGELFF.

This clonotype was seen ten or more times. The chain uses TRBV11-2 and TRBJ1-4; D might be TRBD1 (6 bases). In germline, CDR1 is SGHAT, CDR2 FQNNGV. The CDR3 is 14 residues long. V was clipped by 4 bases and J by 3 bases, with 9 bases between them. CDR3 residues: CASSSTGSNEKLFF. In DNA form, the CDR3 reads TGTGCCAGCAGCTCTACAGGGTCTAATGAAAAACTGTTTTTT.

The V gene is TRBV10-3, the J gene TRBJ2-3; D possibly matches TRBD1 or TRBD2 (5 bases each). Trimming removed 7 bases from V and 2 bases from J, with 13 bases in between. Germline assignment: CDR1 ENHRY and CDR2 SYGVKD. The CDR3 consists of 14 residues. The DNA for the CDR3 is TGTGCCATCAACCGGGACCGAAACACAGATACGCAGTATTTT. Protein: CAINRDRNTDTQYF.

This clonotype was detected a few times. The rearrangement joins TRBV7-9 to TRBJ1-1, with D tentatively TRBD1 (6 bases). V lost 1 base to trimming and J lost 1 base, with 10 bases between them. Germline V lookup: CDR1 SEHNR, CDR2 FQNEAQ (reference sequence). The CDR3 length is 15 residues. In DNA form, the CDR3 reads TGTGCCAGCAGCTTAGTGACAGGCGGGAACACTGAAGCTTTCTTT. As protein: CASSLVTGGNTEAFF.

This clonotype came up many times. This chain links TRBV27 with TRBJ1-4, with a tentative D call TRBD1 (5 bases). The CDR3 has 14 residues. Trimming took off 3 bases at V and 8 bases at J, with 13 bases between the two ends. Germline V gene data show CDR1 as MNHEY and CDR2 as SMNVEV (reference sequence). The CDR3 region has the DNA TGTGCCAGCAGTTTTAAAGGGGACGGGGAAAAACTGTTTTTT. This translates into CASSFKGDGEKLFF.

The V and J genes are TRBV11-3 and TRBJ2-1; 9 positions agree with TRBD1. The CDR3 totals 15 residues. From germline, CDR1 is SGHNT and CDR2 YENEEA. V was pared by 1 base and J by 8 bases, with 6 bases of the junction left unmatched. The CDR3 spells CASSLVGTGLDEQFF. In nucleotides, the CDR3 is TGTGCCAGCAGCTTAGTTGGGACAGGGCTAGATGAGCAGTTCTTC.

There are many counts of this clonotype. As DNA, the CDR3 is TGCGCCAGCAGCTTTCGGACAGACTCTGGAAACACCATATATTTT. It yields the protein CASSFRTDSGNTIYF. The genes are TRBV5-1 and TRBJ1-3; possible D gene TRBD1, 6 bases. V was shortened by 2 bases and J by 0 bases, with 9 bases between the two germline ends. This CDR3 has 15 residues. Germline CDR1 is SGHRS and CDR2 is YFSETQ.

A few counts support this clonotype. This chain links TRBV6-1 with TRBJ1-6; no clear D gene. Trimming stripped 6 bases from V and 7 bases from J, with 10 bases between. The CDR3 is 13 residues long. CDR1 is MNHNS, CDR2 SASEGT, per germline. This chain's CDR3 is CASRPDYNSPLHF. CDR3 sequence (DNA): TGTGCCAGCAGGCCAGATTACAATTCACCCCTCCACTTT.

This clonotype was counted many times. The CDR3 loop reads CASSFAPPETQYF. In nucleotides, the CDR3 is TGTGCCAGCAGCTTCGCTCCACCAGAGACCCAGTACTTC. This chain joins TRBV5-8 and TRBJ2-5; no definite D call. The V and J ends lost 2 bases and 4 bases respectively, with 9 bases between them. CDR3 length equals 13 residues. From germline, CDR1 is SGHTS and CDR2 YDEGEE.